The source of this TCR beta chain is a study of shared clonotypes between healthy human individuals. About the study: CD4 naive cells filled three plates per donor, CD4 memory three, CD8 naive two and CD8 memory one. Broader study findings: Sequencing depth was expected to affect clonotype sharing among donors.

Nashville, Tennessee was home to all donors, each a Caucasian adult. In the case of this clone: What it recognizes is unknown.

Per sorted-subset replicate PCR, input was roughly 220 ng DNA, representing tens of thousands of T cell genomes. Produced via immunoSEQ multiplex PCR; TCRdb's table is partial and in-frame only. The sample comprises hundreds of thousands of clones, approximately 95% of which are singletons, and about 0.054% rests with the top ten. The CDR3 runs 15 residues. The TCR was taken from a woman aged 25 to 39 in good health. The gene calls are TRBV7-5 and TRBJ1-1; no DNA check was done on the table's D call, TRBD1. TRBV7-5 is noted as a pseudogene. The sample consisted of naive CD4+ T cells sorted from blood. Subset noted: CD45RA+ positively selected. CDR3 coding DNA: TGTGCCAGCAGCGCGAGGGACAGAGAGAACACTGAAGCTTTCTTT. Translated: CASSARDRENTEAFF.